This T cell receptor (beta chain) was obtained from a study of cytomegalovirus exposure and HLA in healthy donors. Study-level findings and limits: Generally TCR sequences proved uncommon, though certain public TCRs appeared in numerous donors. Most TCR beta V segments were productive about 90% or about 30% of the time in an earlier analysis. Sequencing artifact likely explains a cluster of highly shared sequence variants. Associated with cytomegalovirus, according to the listing, were 150 to 200 TCR beta chains.

Primers included in the PCR were 60 Vbeta and 13 Jbeta primers. TCRdb's table, derived via immunoSEQ multiplex PCR, lists solely in-frame clones and lacks some. The table includes about 190,000 clones, around 81% detected once. A word on this clone: Its antigen is unknown.

The CDR3 contains 15 residues. The V gene's germline CDR1 is SGDLS and CDR2 YYNGEE. Trimming took 2 bases from V and 2 from J; bases not matched to a gene: 4. The rearrangement uses TRBV9 and TRBJ1-2; TRBD1 matches at 9 bases. The receptor comes from a woman aged 25 to 39 in good health and CMV-seronegative. The material sequenced was PBMCs. CDR3 nucleotides: TGTGCCAGCAGCGTTGGGACAGGGCAAAACTATGGCTACACCTTC. It translates to CASSVGTGQNYGYTF.